This TCR beta chain was observed in a study of graft-versus-host responses after intestinal transplantation. Looking at the study overall: Transplants given to recipients were multivisceral, liver-intestinal, or isolated intestinal. Uniformly, recipients were administered anti-thymocyte globulin induction with subsequent tacrolimus and steroids for around three years. Study conclusions and caveats: Circulating GvH clone levels at their peak were associated with HvG declines (early post-transplant). Detection of GvH clones occurred in recipient marrow, and some had their first appearance in ileum or blood.

The table lists this clone with many counts. Antigen: not known. Trimming shortened V by 2 bases and J by 0 bases, and 11 bases separated the two germline ends. Germline V gives CDR1 MNHEY, CDR2 SVGAGI. This CDR3 contains 15 residues. Sequenced by immunoSEQ multiplex PCR; TCRdb stores in-frame clones only, minus some. The profile covers approximately 90,000 clones, with roughly 80% appearing a single time and around 0.86% taken by the ten largest. The chain couples TRBV6-5 to TRBJ2-7, with D perhaps matching TRBD2 (5 bases). Sequences were derived from unstimulated CD4+ T cells sorted from spleen or lymph node cells, sampled before intestinal transplant. This TCR was sampled from a human donor who received an intestinal transplant. DNA for the CDR3: TGTGCCAGCAGTTACCAGCGGATTAGCTCCTACGAGCAGTACTTC. It yields the protein CASSYQRISSYEQYF.